The 27 T cell receptor beta chains given below trace back to one sample, sequenced in a study of blood T cell repertoires in COVID-19. Using immunoSEQ multiplex PCR, the repertoire was profiled, and TCRdb retains in-frame clones only, with some absent. The top ten clones hold about 15% of a sample with about 220,000 clones, 90% of them seen once. Specimen: PBMCs or T cells enriched from blood (not recorded which). The receptor source for this set is a man aged 30-40 years who had been exposed to COVID-19.

The rearrangement joins TRBV19 to TRBJ2-4; the D is unclear. The CDR3 consists of 16 residues. Trimming stripped 3 bases from V and 0 bases from J, with 12 bases between. Germline values: CDR1 LNHDA, CDR2 SQIVND (reference sequence). The CDR3 DNA follows: TGTGCCAGTAGTATGAGAACAGACATAGCCAAAAACATTCAGTACTTC. Its translation is CASSMRTDIAKNIQYF.

This chain uses TRBV3-1 (or the pseudogene TRBV3-2) with TRBJ2-5; 8 nucleotides line up with TRBD2. Germline trimming cut 5 bases from V and 7 bases from J; bases unmatched to any gene: 9. This CDR3 is built from 14 residues. The germline CDR1 and CDR2 sequences are LGHDT and YNNKEL (reference sequence). CDR3 loop: CASSVPGTRGTQYF. The CDR3 DNA sequence: TGTGCCAGCAGCGTACCCGGGACTAGAGGGACCCAGTACTTC.

The gene calls are TRBV12-3 or TRBV12-4 and TRBJ1-2; D might be TRBD1 (6 bases). V shed 7 bases and J shed 7 bases, with 13 bases lying between them. This CDR3 has 12 amino acids. DNA of the CDR3: TGTGCCAGCACCAACAGGGCGGGTGGCTACACCTTC. Translating it yields CASTNRAGGYTF.

This clone was detected only once. J is TRBJ2-4 and V is TRBV5-1, with 9 bases aligning to TRBD1. The V and J ends lost 0 bases and 0 bases, in that order; junction bases with no gene match: 4. The CDR3 totals 17 residues. Germline V CDR1 and CDR2: SGHRS, YFSETQ. The CDR3 spells CASSLGDREGAKNIQYF. DNA of the CDR3: TGCGCCAGCAGCTTGGGGGACAGGGAGGGAGCCAAAAACATTCAGTACTTC.

This clone has only one observation. The chain joins TRBV3-1 (or the pseudogene TRBV3-2) to TRBJ2-2; TRBD2 matches at 8 bases. This CDR3 contains 16 residues. Germline V lookup: CDR1 LGHDT, CDR2 YNNKEL (reference sequence). The V gene end was trimmed by 3 bases and the J gene end by 4 bases; junction bases not matched to a gene: 7. CDR3 coding DNA: TGTGCCAGCAGCCAGATCGGGGGGGTAGTCACCGGGGAGCTGTTTTTT. Translation: CASSQIGGVVTGELFF.

This clone was counted once. The chain is built from TRBV2 and TRBJ1-3; D is perhaps TRBD1 (5 bases). Trimming cost V 5 bases and J 10 bases, with 18 bases left between them. Looked up from germline, CDR1 is SNHLY and CDR2 is FYNNEI. CDR3 length: 14 amino acids. The CDR3 region is CASSLGTAGRTIYF. The CDR3 nucleotides read TGTGCCAGCAGTCTTGGGACTGCAGGTCGGACCATATATTTT.

The gene calls are TRBV2 and TRBJ2-3, with TRBD2 as a possible D gene (6 bases). Germline V gene sequence: CDR1 SNHLY, CDR2 FYNNEI. Trimming shortened V by 6 bases and J by 2 bases, and 12 bases separated the two germline ends. The length of the CDR3 is 14 residues. CDR3 region: CASRTGTHTDTQYF. CDR3 DNA: TGTGCCAGCAGGACGGGGACTCACACAGATACGCAGTATTTT.

V and J are TRBV7-2 and TRBJ2-1; TRBD2 agrees at 11 bases. CDR3 length equals 19 residues. Germline loops: CDR1 SGHTA, CDR2 FQGNSA. Trimming cost V 3 bases and J 0 bases; bases outside gene matches: 10. CDR3 protein: CASSFSSGGLPSSYNEQFF. CDR3 sequence (DNA): TGTGCCAGCAGCTTTTCTAGCGGGGGGCTACCGAGCTCCTACAATGAGCAGTTCTTC.

The chain uses TRBV4-1 and TRBJ1-1; the match to TRBD1 covers 7 bases. The CDR3 is 13 amino acids. Germline CDR1 and CDR2: MGHRA and YSYEKL. V dropped 0 bases and J dropped 11; count of bases not matched to a gene: 6. This chain's CDR3 is CASSQDGSGGAFF. CDR3 in DNA: TGCGCCAGCAGCCAAGATGGTTCAGGGGGTGCTTTCTTT.

The chain uses TRBV19 and TRBJ1-2; perhaps TRBD1 as D (6 bases). The V gene lost 5 bases and the J gene lost 4 bases, with 17 bases spanning the gap. This CDR3 contains 15 residues. From germline, CDR1 is LNHDA and CDR2 SQIVND (reference sequence). CDR3 DNA: TGTGCCAGTAGTGGGGACACAGGAGACCTCTATGGCTACACCTTC. Translated: CASSGDTGDLYGYTF.

A few counts support this clone. The chain combines TRBV24-1 with TRBJ1-1, with a possible D match to TRBD1 (6 bases). Germline V gene data show CDR1 as KGHDR and CDR2 as SFDVKD. The CDR3 extends over 13 amino acids. V shed 9 bases and J shed 3 bases, with 13 bases lying between them. The CDR3 sequence is CATRGGGDTEAFF. The CDR3 region has the DNA TGTGCCACCCGTGGGGGCGGGGACACTGAAGCTTTCTTT.

The chain carries TRBV13 and TRBJ1-1; 8 bases are a match to TRBD1. Germline V gene data show CDR1 as PRHDT and CDR2 as FYEKMQ (reference sequence). Trimming at V came to 2 bases and at J to 5 bases, leaving 4 bases not matched to a gene. The CDR3 is made up of 14 amino acids. CDR3 DNA sequence: TGTGCCAGCAGCTTATCAGGGGGCAATACTGAAGCTTTCTTT. Translation gives CASSLSGGNTEAFF.

This clone was seen just once. V gene TRBV7-9 combines with J gene TRBJ1-1; D is unresolved. Germline V gene data show CDR1 as SEHNR and CDR2 as FQNEAQ (reference sequence). The V and J ends lost 1 base and 0 bases respectively, with 9 bases between them. This CDR3 comprises 15 residues. CDR3 amino acids: CASSLGQSLNTEAFF. The CDR3 nucleotides read TGTGCCAGCAGCTTAGGGCAGTCTTTGAACACTGAAGCTTTCTTT.

The rearrangement links TRBV5-1 to TRBJ2-2; D is ambiguous. V was shortened by 2 bases and J by 0 bases, with 11 bases between the two germline ends. From germline, CDR1 is SGHRS and CDR2 YFSETQ. This CDR3 has 16 residues. The CDR3 bases are TGCGCCAGCAGCTTAGTAATAACAGCGAACACCGGGGAGCTGTTTTTT. It yields the protein CASSLVITANTGELFF. The full variable domain, in which reference TRBV5-1 and TRBJ2-2 provide the parts outside the CDR3, is KAGVTQTPRYLIKTRGQQVTLSCSPISGHRSVSWYQQTPGQGLQFLFEYFSETQRNKGNFPGRFSGRQFSNSRSEMNVSTLELGDSALYLCASSLVITANTGELFFGEGSRLTVL.

This clone was seen just once. This chain's CDR3 is CASRKAASGTGGYEQYF. The CDR3 region has the DNA TGTGCCAGTAGGAAAGCCGCATCCGGGACAGGGGGTTACGAGCAGTACTTC. The chain joins TRBV19 to TRBJ2-7; 11 bases match TRBD1. The V segment lost 6 bases and the J segment 4 bases; nucleotides outside the gene matches: 14. CDR3 length equals 17 residues. Germline values: CDR1 LNHDA, CDR2 SQIVND (reference sequence).

The rearrangement joins TRBV3-1 (or the pseudogene TRBV3-2) to TRBJ2-7; D gene ambiguous. Germline loops: CDR1 LGHDT, CDR2 YNNKEL (reference sequence). This CDR3 comprises 15 residues. V was trimmed by 1 base and J by 0 bases, leaving 10 bases between them. CDR3 in amino acids: CASSQGNSGSYEQYF. Written as DNA, the CDR3 is TGTGCCAGCAGCCAAGGGAACTCGGGCTCCTACGAGCAGTACTTC.

In this sample, this clone turned up a few times. The rearrangement uses TRBV6-4 and TRBJ2-2; 16 bases are a match to TRBD2. The CDR3 covers 18 residues. CDR1 is MRHNA, CDR2 SNTAGT, per germline. Trimming at V came to 6 bases and at J to 3 bases, leaving 7 bases not matched to a gene. CDR3 protein: CASSHSGTSGGDTGELFF. In nucleotides, the CDR3 is TGTGCCAGCAGCCACTCCGGGACTAGCGGGGGGGACACCGGGGAGCTGTTTTTT.

The chain uses TRBV10-3 and TRBJ1-1; TRBD1 matches 11 bases. CDR1 and CDR2 (germline): ENHRY, SYGVKD. The CDR3 sequence is 11 residues long. Trimming took 10 bases from V and 7 from J; bases not matched to a gene: 2. CDR3 region: CATGTGGEAFF. Written as DNA, the CDR3 is TGTGCCACTGGGACAGGGGGTGAAGCTTTCTTT.

V gene TRBV5-4 combines with J gene TRBJ1-6, with a tentative D call TRBD1 (6 bases). Germline values: CDR1 SGHNT, CDR2 YYREEE (reference sequence). The CDR3 sequence is 16 residues long. Trimming stripped 3 bases from V and 7 bases from J, with 17 bases between. The CDR3 sequence: CASSSRQASPNSPLHF. As DNA, the CDR3 is TGTGCCAGCAGCTCCCGACAGGCCTCCCCCAATTCACCCCTCCACTTT.

V gene TRBV19 combines with J gene TRBJ2-3; 10 bases agree with TRBD2. The V and J ends lost 3 bases and 4 bases, in that order; junction bases with no gene match: 7. Germline V CDR1 and CDR2: LNHDA, SQIVND (reference sequence). This CDR3 has 16 residues. The CDR3, as DNA: TGTGCCAGTAGTATCCTCAGCGGGGGGGCTGCAGATACGCAGTATTTT. This translates into CASSILSGGAADTQYF. Full variable domain (missing parts from reference TRBV19 and TRBJ2-3): DGGITQSPKYLFRKEGQNVTLSCEQNLNHDAMYWYRQDPGQGLRLIYYSQIVNDFQKGDIAEGYSVSREKKESFPLTVTSAQKNPTAFYLCASSILSGGAADTQYFGPGTRLTVL.

CDR3 DNA sequence: TGTGCCAGCAGCATATCCCCGGGCAATCAGCCCCAGCATTTT. Protein sequence: CASSISPGNQPQHF. The chain is built from TRBV7-2 and TRBJ1-5; D is unclear. Germline V gene data show CDR1 as SGHTA and CDR2 as FQGNSA. V lost 5 bases, J lost 2 bases, and 10 bases lay in between. There are 14 residues in the CDR3.

This chain connects TRBV4-1 to TRBJ2-5, with TRBD2 identical over 7 bases. V lost 3 bases and J lost 2; bases outside the gene matches: 3. The CDR3 has 14 amino acids. Looked up from germline, CDR1 is MGHRA and CDR2 is YSYEKL. CDR3 amino acids: CASSQRGIQETQYF. The CDR3 DNA sequence: TGCGCCAGCAGCCAGCGGGGGATACAAGAGACCCAGTACTTC.

The chain couples TRBV30 to TRBJ1-3; no firm D call. Per the germline V gene, CDR1 is GTSNPN and CDR2 is SVGIG (reference sequence). The CDR3 runs to 14 residues. Trimming removed 0 bases at V and 0 bases at J, with 6 bases between. CDR3 sequence: CAWSVSRSGNTIYF. Here the CDR3 DNA reads TGTGCCTGGAGTGTCTCCCGCTCTGGAAACACCATATATTTT.

This chain connects TRBV12-3 or TRBV12-4 to TRBJ1-2; possibly TRBD1 for D (6 bases). This CDR3 is built from 13 residues. V lost 1 base and J lost 5, with 8 bases in between. The CDR3 sequence is CASSLVQGYGYTF. The CDR3 DNA sequence: TGTGCCAGCAGTTTAGTCCAGGGGTATGGCTACACCTTC.

V usage is TRBV6-5 and J usage is TRBJ2-1; D possibly corresponds to TRBD2 (6 bases). Germline CDR1 and CDR2: MNHEY and SVGAGI. The CDR3 runs to 15 residues. The V end was cut by 0 bases, the J end by 7 bases, with 13 bases between. Here the CDR3 DNA reads TGTGCCAGCAGTTACTCGAATGCGGGGCTGAATGAGCAGTTCTTC. As protein: CASSYSNAGLNEQFF.

The CDR3 loop is CASSDGTVSCEQYF. The CDR3 DNA sequence: TGTGCCAGCAGTGACGGGACAGTATCGTGCGAGCAGTACTTC. The J gene is TRBJ2-7, the V gene TRBV6-4; 7 bases match TRBD1. Germline V lookup: CDR1 MRHNA, CDR2 SNTAGT. V lost 2 bases and J lost 6; bases outside the gene matches: 7. The CDR3 length is 14 residues.

The chain recombines TRBV6-2 or TRBV6-3 with TRBJ2-1; no clear D gene. The CDR3 has 14 amino acids. The ends were cut back, 0 bases at V and 5 bases at J, with 8 bases in the middle. Germline V gene lookup returns CDR1 MNHEY and CDR2 SVGEGT. The DNA for the CDR3 is TGTGCCAGCAGTTACTCCGCGGTCAACAATGAGCAGTTCTTC. Translated, it gives CASSYSAVNNEQFF.